This TCR beta chain was found in a study of OX40 agonist ivuxolimab in advanced cancers. As for the study in general: Two cutaneous melanoma patients and one hepatocellular carcinoma patient, three in all, had partial responses. Study conclusions and caveats: Specificity for antigen went undetermined in the expanded peripheral T cells.

Sequencing used immunoSEQ multiplex PCR; TCRdb keeps in-frame clones, though not all of them. The sample shows 20,000 to 30,000 clones, around 90% of them seen only once. To note about this clone: Its specificity is unknown.

It was autoimmune disease history or systemic immunosuppression that excluded patients. The V gene's germline CDR1 is MDHEN and CDR2 SYDVKM. The junction had 3 bases not matched to a gene; V was cut back by 3 bases and J by 2 bases. This CDR3 has 14 amino acids. V and J are TRBV28 and TRBJ2-5, with 7 bases aligning to TRBD1. This TCR was sampled from an adult with an advanced solid tumor such as melanoma, head and neck, liver or kidney cancer. Source: CD4+ or CD8+ T cells sorted from blood, taken in a trial of the OX40 agonist ivuxolimab. The CDR3 sequence is CASSLGQRQETQYF. The DNA for the CDR3 is TGTGCCAGCAGTTTGGGACAGCGTCAAGAGACCCAGTACTTC. Together with reference TRBV28 and TRBJ2-5, the CDR3 gives the full variable domain: DVKVTQSSRYLVKRTGEKVFLECVQDMDHENMFWYRQDPGLGLRLIYFSYDVKMKEKGDIPEGYSVSREKKERFSLILESASTNQTSMYLCASSLGQRQETQYFGPGTRLLVL.